The 2 T cell receptor beta chains given below trace back to one sample, sequenced in a study of Ad26.COV2.S vaccination and SARS-CoV-2 variants. Only in-frame clones appear in the TCRdb table, and some are missing; sequencing was by immunoSEQ multiplex PCR. The table lists around 450,000 clones, roughly nine tenths of them singletons, with over 1.5% in the top ten. Treatment given: roughly 20 received Ad26.COV2.S at low or high dose, single or two shots; several received placebo; per-sample allocation not given. Samples were taken on day 63 after the first vaccine or placebo injection. Sequenced here: peripheral blood, sampled in a trial of Ad26.COV2.S vaccine versus placebo. These receptors originate from a person between 18 and 65 years old who received the Ad26.COV2.S COVID-19 vaccine or a placebo.

The chain's CDR3 is CASSQVNQGPGGYTF. DNA of the CDR3: TGTGCCAGCAGCCAAGTCAATCAGGGACCGGGGGGCTACACCTTC. The chain joins TRBV3-1 (or the pseudogene TRBV3-2) to TRBJ1-2, with D possibly being TRBD1 (5 bases). Trimming shortened V by 1 base and J by 8 bases, and 17 bases separated the two germline ends. The CDR3 loop spans 15 amino acids. CDR1 LGHDT and CDR2 YNNKEL come from the germline V gene (reference sequence).

This clone was detected a few times. The rearrangement uses TRBV4-1 and TRBJ1-5; D not resolved. The germline gives CDR1 MGHRA, CDR2 YSYEKL. V lost 4 bases and J lost 0, with 10 bases in between. The CDR3 sequence is 15 residues long. CDR3 loop: CASSLGPISNQPQHF. For the CDR3, the DNA is TGCGCCAGCAGCCTAGGACCAATTAGCAATCAGCCCCAGCATTTT.